These 13 T cell receptor beta chains came from one sample sequenced in a study of CD8 T cells in ankylosing spondylitis. TCRdb re-analysed the 5' RACE reads in MiXCR, keeping a single row per CDR3 protein. Here the sample spans 300,000 to 350,000 distinct CDR3 sequences, around 20% being singletons. What was sequenced was blood, either unsorted or a sorted T cell fraction (not recorded which). The receptors originated from a female donor with ankylosing spondylitis or in good health (not recorded which).

In its sample, this clonotype was seen a few times. The genes are TRBV3-1 and TRBJ2-1; perhaps TRBD2 as D (6 bases). The germline gives CDR1 LGHDT, CDR2 YNNKEL (reference sequence). Trimming removed 3 bases from V and 10 bases from J, with 16 bases in between. The CDR3 loop spans 14 amino acids. The CDR3 region has the DNA TGTGCCAGCAGCCAGGCCTCTCTAGCGCCAGAGCAGTTCTTC. Translation: CASSQASLAPEQFF.

V gene TRBV4-2 combines with J gene TRBJ1-5; TRBD1 might be the D (5 bases). This CDR3 spans 16 amino acids. Germline values: CDR1 LGHNA, CDR2 YNFKEQ. V lost 1 base, J lost 7 bases, and 17 bases lay in between. Here the CDR3 reads CASSQGMQGRGQPQHF. CDR3 DNA sequence: TGTGCCAGCAGCCAAGGAATGCAGGGAAGGGGCCAGCCCCAGCATTTT.

The V and J genes are TRBV9 and TRBJ2-5, with D tentatively TRBD1 (6 bases). CDR1 is SGDLS and CDR2 is YYNGEE in the germline V gene. The CDR3 runs 14 residues. The germline V and J ends were trimmed by 0 bases and 5 bases, with 11 bases remaining between them. DNA of the CDR3: TGTGCCAGCAGCGTAGGGGGGCGCGATGAGACCCAGTACTTC. Its protein is CASSVGGRDETQYF. The full variable domain, in which reference TRBV9 and TRBJ2-5 provide the parts outside the CDR3, is DSGVTQTPKHLITATGQRVTLRCSPRSGDLSVYWYQQSLDQGLQFLIQYYNGEERAKGNILERFSAQQFPDLHSELNLSSLELGDSALYFCASSVGGRDETQYFGPGTRLLVL.

This clonotype showed up just a few times. The chain carries TRBV18 and TRBJ2-7; no definite D call. The CDR3 totals 15 residues. Germline values: CDR1 KGHSH, CDR2 LQKENI. Trimming shortened V by 6 bases and J by 1 base, and 16 bases separated the two germline ends. The CDR3 coding sequence is TGTGCCAGCTCCCCTTCCCCTCAGACGTCCTACGAGCAGTACTTC. It yields the protein CASSPSPQTSYEQYF.

This clonotype was found a few times. This rearrangement joins TRBV24-1 to TRBJ2-5; TRBD1 matches 7 bases. The ends lost 7 bases at V and 1 base at J; junction bases unmatched: 11. The CDR3 has 16 residues. Germline loops: CDR1 KGHDR, CDR2 SFDVKD. CDR3: CATSSTGTLPQETQYF. The CDR3 bases are TGTGCCACCAGCTCGACAGGGACCCTACCCCAAGAGACCCAGTACTTC.

J is TRBJ2-5 and V is TRBV30; 8 nucleotides line up with TRBD2. The V gene end was trimmed by 8 bases and the J gene end by 4 bases; junction bases not matched to a gene: 3. CDR3 size: 11 residues. CDR1 GTSNPN and CDR2 SVGIG come from the germline V gene (reference sequence). CDR3 DNA: TGTGCCGCCGGGGGGGGAGAGACCCAGTACTTC. This translates into CAAGGGETQYF.

The chain couples TRBV15 to TRBJ1-5, with D unclear. V lost 0 bases and J lost 4, with 10 bases in between. Per germline, CDR1 LNHNV and CDR2 YYDKDF (reference sequence). This CDR3 has 15 residues. The chain's CDR3 is CATSRENSYNQPQHF. The DNA for the CDR3 is TGTGCCACCAGCAGAGAAAACAGTTATAATCAGCCCCAGCATTTT.

This clonotype was picked up a small number of times. The chain uses TRBV29-1 and TRBJ1-5; no clear D. CDR1 SQVTM and CDR2 ANQGSEA come from the germline V gene. The CDR3 contains 14 residues. V was pared by 7 bases and J by 5 bases, with 18 bases between. As DNA, the CDR3 is TGCAGCGGCCATTTATGGAGTCCAGATCAGCCCCAGCATTTT. The encoded protein is CSGHLWSPDQPQHF.

This clonotype was seen a few times. J is TRBJ1-3 and V is TRBV7-6, with D unclear. Trimming left V 8 bases short and J 0 bases short, with 5 bases between. The length of the CDR3 is 12 residues. Germline CDR1 is SGHVS and CDR2 is FNYEAQ. DNA of the CDR3: TGTGCCAGCGGGTACTCTGGAAACACCATATATTTT. It encodes CASGYSGNTIYF.

The J gene is TRBJ2-1, the V gene TRBV11-3; the match to TRBD2 covers 12 bases. Germline V gives CDR1 SGHNT, CDR2 YENEEA. V dropped 5 bases and J dropped 5; count of bases not matched to a gene: 7. This CDR3 has 16 residues. The CDR3 DNA follows: TGTGCCAGCAGCAAAGTGGGACTAGCGGGCCACAATGAGCAGTTCTTC. It encodes CASSKVGLAGHNEQFF.

This clonotype came up a few times. The chain links TRBV20-1 to TRBJ2-5; the D call may be TRBD1 or TRBD2 (5 bases each). From germline, CDR1 is DFQATT and CDR2 SNEGSKA (reference sequence). This CDR3 is built from 12 residues. V was trimmed by 5 bases and J by 4 bases, leaving 11 bases between them. The CDR3 bases are TGCAGTGCTTTTGAGGGGAGAGAGACCCAGTACTTC. Protein sequence: CSAFEGRETQYF.

This clonotype was counted many times. The V and J genes are TRBV29-1 and TRBJ2-5; 8 nucleotides line up with TRBD1. This CDR3 contains 13 residues. CDR1 SQVTM and CDR2 ANQGSEA come from the germline V gene. V dropped 7 bases and J dropped 4; count of bases not matched to a gene: 8. The CDR3 sequence: CSDRDRIRETQYF. The CDR3 region has the DNA TGCAGCGACCGGGACAGGATAAGAGAGACCCAGTACTTC.

V and J are TRBV20-1 and TRBJ2-7; a weak D match, TRBD1 (5 bases). The germline CDR1 and CDR2 sequences are DFQATT and SNEGSKA (reference sequence). The CDR3 extends over 13 amino acids. Trimming took 1 base from V and 5 from J, leaving 12 bases between them. The DNA for the CDR3 is TGCAGTGCTAGAGGGACAAAGGTCGACGAGCAGTACTTC. This encodes CSARGTKVDEQYF.